A single sample gave rise to the 29 T cell receptor beta chains below, sequenced in a study of blood T cell repertoires in COVID-19. Data came from immunoSEQ multiplex PCR; TCRdb stores just in-frame clones and leaves some out. The table lists about 140,000 clones, over 75% of them singletons. The sample comprised peripheral blood. Receptors were obtained from a human donor in a cohort sampled during active COVID-19.

V and J are TRBV9 and TRBJ2-1; 8 nucleotides agree with TRBD2. The CDR3 spans 17 residues. Losses at the gene ends were 4 bases for V and 0 bases for J; bases not matched to a gene: 9. Germline CDR1 reads SGDLS; CDR2 reads YYNGEE. The DNA for the CDR3 is TGTGCCAGCAGCCCAATCCCCACTAGCGGCTCCTACAATGAGCAGTTCTTC. Its translation: CASSPIPTSGSYNEQFF.

The rearrangement uses TRBV7-8 and TRBJ1-5; D is possibly TRBD1 (5 bases). Germline assignment: CDR1 SGHVS and CDR2 FQNEAQ. The V gene lost 2 bases and the J gene lost 2 bases, with 10 bases spanning the gap. This CDR3 is 15 amino acids long. DNA of the CDR3: TGTGCCAGCAGCTTACAGGGAGGCGGCAATCAGCCCCAGCATTTT. It codes for CASSLQGGGNQPQHF.

The J gene is TRBJ1-6, the V gene TRBV28, with 8 nucleotides matching TRBD1. Germline CDR1 reads MDHEN; CDR2 reads SYDVKM. The CDR3 length is 14 residues. V was pared by 7 bases and J by 13 bases, with 12 bases of the junction left unmatched. The CDR3 is CASTAGGFSFPLHF. DNA for the CDR3: TGTGCCAGCACGGCAGGGGGCTTCTCCTTTCCCCTCCACTTT.

The chain combines TRBV3-1 (or the pseudogene TRBV3-2) with TRBJ2-7; the D is unclear. V lost 3 bases and J lost 0, with 9 bases in between. Germline V gives CDR1 LGHDT, CDR2 YNNKEL (reference sequence). The CDR3 runs 14 residues. The CDR3 nucleotides read TGTGCCAGCAGCCAGCAGTGGAGCTCCTACGAGCAGTACTTC. Its translation is CASSQQWSSYEQYF.

V usage is TRBV11-3 and J usage is TRBJ1-1; no reliable D call. This CDR3 region has 14 residues. V was trimmed by 1 base and J by 4 bases, leaving 10 bases between them. Looked up from germline, CDR1 is SGHNT and CDR2 is YENEEA. The CDR3 coding sequence is TGTGCCAGCAGCTTAGCTGGGGAGCTCACTGAAGCTTTCTTT. It yields the protein CASSLAGELTEAFF. The whole variable domain, remainder taken from reference TRBV11-3 and TRBJ1-1, is EAGVVQSPRYKIIEKKQPVAFWCNPISGHNTLYWYLQNLGQGPELLIRYENEEAVDDSQLPKDRFSAERLKGVDSTLKIQPAELGDSAVYLCASSLAGELTEAFFGQGTRLTVV.

The rearrangement uses TRBV6-6 and TRBJ1-6; D unresolved. Trimming left V 5 bases short and J 11 bases short, with 10 bases between. The CDR3 has 12 residues. Germline CDR1 is MNHNY and CDR2 is SVGAGI (reference sequence). The CDR3 sequence: CASSESKPPLHF. The CDR3 coding sequence is TGTGCCAGCAGTGAGTCGAAACCACCCCTCCACTTT.

A word on this clone: At one boundary the junction diverges from the germline segment, which might be a read error. The gene calls are TRBV19 and TRBJ2-1; D perhaps matches TRBD2 (6 bases). This CDR3 is built from 13 residues. CDR1 LNHDA and CDR2 SQIVND come from the germline V gene (reference sequence). The CDR3 sequence: CASSISHERVVIF. In DNA form, the CDR3 reads TGTGCCAGTAGTATATCTCACGAGCGGGTCGTAATCTTC.

This clone appeared a few times. The DNA for the CDR3 is TGCAGTGCTAGAAGCACCTACGAGCAGTACTTC. Its translation is CSARSTYEQYF. The rearrangement uses TRBV20-1 and TRBJ2-7; D is undetermined. The CDR3 covers 11 residues. Germline loops: CDR1 DFQATT, CDR2 SNEGSKA (reference sequence). Between the trimmed V and J ends, which lost 2 bases and 2 bases, there was a span of 4 bases.

In this sample, this clone turned up a few times. J is TRBJ1-4 and V is TRBV6-5; maybe TRBD1 (5 bases). Germline assignment: CDR1 MNHEY and CDR2 SVGAGI. This CDR3 spans 14 amino acids. V was cut by 5 bases and J by 2 bases, with 9 bases left in between. The DNA for the CDR3 is TGTGCCAGCAGTAGGGGTTGGACTAATGAAAAACTGTTTTTT. Its translation: CASSRGWTNEKLFF.

The chain links TRBV5-1 to TRBJ2-3; 8 bases match TRBD2. The CDR3 has 17 residues. V lost 4 bases and J lost 4; bases outside the gene matches: 14. Germline CDR1 SGHRS, CDR2 YFSETQ. The CDR3 sequence is CASSPALTGGQADTQYF. DNA of the CDR3: TGCGCCAGCAGCCCAGCCTTGACGGGAGGGCAGGCAGATACGCAGTATTTT.

The CDR3 region is CASSSSQAGGNPYEQYF. The DNA for the CDR3 is TGCGCCAGCAGTTCCTCCCAAGCGGGAGGGAACCCCTACGAGCAGTACTTC. The rearrangement links TRBV5-1 to TRBJ2-7; TRBD2 matches at 10 bases. The germline CDR1 and CDR2 sequences are SGHRS and YFSETQ. The CDR3 covers 17 residues. V dropped 5 bases and J dropped 2; count of bases not matched to a gene: 13.

This chain connects TRBV19 to TRBJ2-1, with a weak D call TRBD2 (6 bases). The CDR3 runs 15 residues. In germline, CDR1 is LNHDA, CDR2 SQIVND (reference sequence). The germline V and J ends were trimmed by 5 bases and 0 bases, with 11 bases remaining between them. As DNA, the CDR3 is TGTGCCAGTAGTCGACTAGGGACCTCCTACAATGAGCAGTTCTTC. It is translated as CASSRLGTSYNEQFF.

This sequence joins TRBV5-1 and TRBJ1-4; D is undetermined. The CDR3 sequence is 13 residues long. The V end lost 6 bases, the J end lost 7 bases, and 13 bases lay between the germline ends. Germline values: CDR1 SGHRS, CDR2 YFSETQ. The CDR3 bases are TGCGCCAGCAAAACTGACTCGCGTGAAAAACTGTTTTTT. Residues: CASKTDSREKLFF.

The chain employs TRBV30 and TRBJ2-1, with TRBD1 matching over 8 bases. The CDR3 consists of 14 residues. The germline gives CDR1 GTSNPN, CDR2 SVGIG (reference sequence). The V segment lost 5 bases and the J segment 4 bases; nucleotides outside the gene matches: 7. The CDR3 DNA is TGTGCCTGGGACCGCGGACAGGGTTACAATGAGCAGTTCTTC. Its protein product is CAWDRGQGYNEQFF.

This clone has just one count. The chain combines TRBV18 with TRBJ2-3; D possibly corresponds to TRBD2 (6 bases). The V gene's germline CDR1 is KGHSH and CDR2 LQKENI. The CDR3 extends over 14 amino acids. V was cut by 6 bases and J by 0 bases, with 10 bases left in between. The CDR3 DNA sequence: TGTGCCAGCTCTTTAGCGGCTAGCACAGATACGCAGTATTTT. Its protein is CASSLAASTDTQYF.

The chain couples TRBV19 to TRBJ2-3, with TRBD2 matching 9 bases. This CDR3 has 15 amino acids. With 6 bases clipped from V and 5 bases from J, the junction kept 9 bases outside the gene matches. CDR1 and CDR2 from the germline V gene are LNHDA and SQIVND (reference sequence). The chain's CDR3 is CASRAGGPVVDTQYF. For the CDR3, the DNA is TGTGCCAGTAGGGCGGGGGGGCCGGTGGTAGATACGCAGTATTTT.

The chain couples TRBV5-4 to TRBJ2-1, with 13 bases identical to TRBD2. Germline CDR1 is SGHNT and CDR2 is YYREEE (reference sequence). The CDR3 covers 20 residues. V lost 4 bases, J lost 2 bases, and 15 bases stayed unmatched. In DNA, the CDR3 is TGTGCCAGCAGCGCTCATACGGGACTAGCGGGACCAAATCCCTACAATGAGCAGTTCTTC. It translates to CASSAHTGLAGPNPYNEQFF.

The chain links TRBV3-1 (or the pseudogene TRBV3-2) to TRBJ1-1; D is uncertain. CDR3 length: 14 amino acids. Germline values: CDR1 LGHDT, CDR2 YNNKEL (reference sequence). The germline V and J ends were trimmed by 2 bases and 2 bases, with 9 bases remaining between them. The CDR3 DNA follows: TGTGCCAGCAGCCAAAATTACAGAAACACTGAAGCTTTCTTT. As protein: CASSQNYRNTEAFF.

The rearrangement uses TRBV10-3 and TRBJ1-5; D is possibly TRBD1 (5 bases). Trimming took 3 bases from V and 15 from J, leaving 27 bases between them. Germline V gene sequence: CDR1 ENHRY, CDR2 SYGVKD. This CDR3 has 16 residues. The CDR3 DNA sequence: TGTGCCATCAGTGAAGCAATCAGGGCCGGGGGGACGGGCATGCATTTT. It translates to CAISEAIRAGGTGMHF.

The gene calls are TRBV7-2 and TRBJ2-5; tentative D call: TRBD2 (6 bases). CDR3 size: 15 residues. Germline CDR1 and CDR2: SGHTA and FQGNSA. V was pared by 1 base and J by 5 bases, with 14 bases between. The CDR3 loop is CASSLEAGNWETQYF. As DNA, the CDR3 is TGTGCCAGCAGCTTAGAGGCGGGAAACTGGGAGACCCAGTACTTC.

The rearrangement uses TRBV3-1 (or the pseudogene TRBV3-2) and TRBJ1-1; the D gene is possibly TRBD1 (5 bases). From germline, CDR1 is LGHDT and CDR2 YNNKEL (reference sequence). Trimming left V 2 bases short and J 1 base short, with 11 bases between. The CDR3 has 15 amino acids. The CDR3 bases are TGTGCCAGCAGCCAATTCGGACAACGGAACACTGAAGCTTTCTTT. It is translated as CASSQFGQRNTEAFF.

The V and J genes are TRBV3-1 (or the pseudogene TRBV3-2) and TRBJ2-2; D remains unclear. CDR1 LGHDT and CDR2 YNNKEL come from the germline V gene (reference sequence). This CDR3 has 13 residues. V was cut by 4 bases and J by 7 bases, with 10 bases left in between. As DNA, the CDR3 is TGTGCCAGCAGCCCAAGTTTCGGCGGGGAGCTGTTTTTT. This sequence encodes CASSPSFGGELFF.

Written as DNA, the CDR3 is TGTGCCAGCTCACCTGGCTCACAGGGTGCGGGGGCCCAGCATTTT. Translation: CASSPGSQGAGAQHF. The chain combines TRBV18 with TRBJ1-5, with D maybe TRBD1 (6 bases). The V end lost 3 bases, the J end lost 11 bases, and 20 bases lay between the germline ends. The germline V gene encodes CDR1 KGHSH and CDR2 LQKENI. CDR3 length: 15 amino acids.

This chain uses TRBV6-6 with TRBJ1-4; possible D gene TRBD1, 5 bases. The length of the CDR3 is 15 residues. The V gene's germline CDR1 is MNHNY and CDR2 SVGAGI (reference sequence). V gave up 10 bases and J gave up 4 bases, with 19 bases separating them. CDR3 residues: CATGVWGRGNEKLFF. CDR3 bases: TGTGCCACGGGAGTGTGGGGACGAGGTAATGAAAAACTGTTTTTT.

In this sample, this clone turned up a few times. The chain links TRBV5-1 to TRBJ1-1, with D unresolved. Germline loops: CDR1 SGHRS, CDR2 YFSETQ. V was pared by 4 bases and J by 4 bases, with 11 bases between. The CDR3 is made up of 13 amino acids. CDR3 DNA: TGCGCCAGCAGCATCGGAGGTGGCACTGAAGCTTTCTTT. Translation gives CASSIGGGTEAFF.

The CDR3 sequence is CAYTGGYEQYF. The CDR3 DNA reads TGTGCCTATACAGGGGGCTACGAGCAGTACTTC. The J gene is TRBJ2-7, the V gene TRBV30; 8 bases match TRBD1. V trimming: 7 bases; J trimming: 3 bases; junction bases outside the gene matches: 2. The CDR3 loop spans 11 amino acids. From germline, CDR1 is GTSNPN and CDR2 SVGIG (reference sequence).

The CDR3 DNA sequence: TGTGCCACCAGTGAGCCCGGGACTAGCGGAGAGACCCAGTACTTC. Amino acid sequence: CATSEPGTSGETQYF. The rearrangement links TRBV24-1 to TRBJ2-5; TRBD2 matches 11 bases. The V gene's germline CDR1 is KGHDR and CDR2 SFDVKD. V shed 4 bases, J shed 4 bases, and the junction held 4 bases outside the gene matches. The CDR3 sequence is 15 residues long.

The chain recombines TRBV29-1 with TRBJ2-6; D remains ambiguous. Between the trimmed V and J ends, which lost 4 bases and 0 bases, there was a span of 4 bases. CDR1 and CDR2 from the germline V gene are SQVTM and ANQGSEA. CDR3 length: 13 residues. The CDR3 loop is CSVVASGANVLTF. DNA of the CDR3: TGCAGCGTTGTGGCCTCTGGGGCCAACGTCCTGACTTTC.

The chain has TRBV9 and TRBJ2-5; 10 bases line up with TRBD1. From germline, CDR1 is SGDLS and CDR2 YYNGEE. Trimming took 3 bases from V and 1 from J; bases not matched to a gene: 6. This CDR3 spans 16 amino acids. CDR3 in amino acids: CASSGRDRGIQETQYF. CDR3 coding DNA: TGTGCCAGCAGCGGAAGGGACAGGGGAATCCAAGAGACCCAGTACTTC.